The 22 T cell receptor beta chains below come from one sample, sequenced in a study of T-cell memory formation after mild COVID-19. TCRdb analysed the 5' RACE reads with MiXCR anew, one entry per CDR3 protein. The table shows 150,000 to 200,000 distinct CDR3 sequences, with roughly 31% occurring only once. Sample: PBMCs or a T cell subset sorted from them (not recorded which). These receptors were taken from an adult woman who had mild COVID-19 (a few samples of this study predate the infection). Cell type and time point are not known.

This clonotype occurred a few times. The CDR3 nucleotides read TGTGCCAGCAGCTTATTCGAGCGGCAAGAGACCCAGTACTTC. Translated, it gives CASSLFERQETQYF. The rearrangement joins TRBV7-2 to TRBJ2-5; weak D call: TRBD2 (5 bases). The V and J ends lost 2 bases and 2 bases respectively, with 9 bases between them. The CDR3 runs 14 residues. In germline, CDR1 is SGHTA, CDR2 FQGNSA. The variable domain in full, with the rest retrieved from reference TRBV7-2 and TRBJ2-5, is GAGVSQSPSNKVTEKGKDVELRCDPISGHTALYWYRQSLGQGLEFLIYFQGNSAPDKSGLPSDRFSAERTGGSVSTLTIQRTQQEDSAVYLCASSLFERQETQYFGPGTRLLVL.

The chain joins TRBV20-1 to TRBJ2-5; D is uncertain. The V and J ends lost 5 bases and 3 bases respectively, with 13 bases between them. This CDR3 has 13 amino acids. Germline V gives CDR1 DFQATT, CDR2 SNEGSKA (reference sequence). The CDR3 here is CSALPLDKETQYF. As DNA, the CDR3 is TGCAGTGCTCTCCCTCTGGATAAAGAGACCCAGTACTTC.

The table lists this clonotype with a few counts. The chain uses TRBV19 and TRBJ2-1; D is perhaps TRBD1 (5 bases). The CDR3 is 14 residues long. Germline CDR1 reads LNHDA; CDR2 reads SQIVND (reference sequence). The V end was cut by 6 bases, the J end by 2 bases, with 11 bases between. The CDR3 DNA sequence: TGTGCCAGTAGACTGGGGCTAGCCTACAATGAGCAGTTCTTC. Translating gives CASRLGLAYNEQFF. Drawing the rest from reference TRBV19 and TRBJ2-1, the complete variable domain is DGGITQSPKYLFRKEGQNVTLSCEQNLNHDAMYWYRQDPGQGLRLIYYSQIVNDFQKGDIAEGYSVSREKKESFPLTVTSAQKNPTAFYLCASRLGLAYNEQFFGPGTRLTVL.

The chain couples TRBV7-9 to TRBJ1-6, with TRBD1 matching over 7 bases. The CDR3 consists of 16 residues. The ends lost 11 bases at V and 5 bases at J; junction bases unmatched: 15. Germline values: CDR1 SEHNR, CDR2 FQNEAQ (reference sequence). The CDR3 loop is CAAGQRNPSDNSPLHF. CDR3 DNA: TGTGCCGCGGGACAGCGGAACCCTTCGGATAATTCACCCCTCCACTTT.

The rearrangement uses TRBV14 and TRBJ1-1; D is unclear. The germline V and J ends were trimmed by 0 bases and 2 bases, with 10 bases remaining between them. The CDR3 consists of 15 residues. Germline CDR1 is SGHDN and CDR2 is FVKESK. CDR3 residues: CASSQDGWENTEAFF. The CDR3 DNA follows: TGTGCCAGCAGCCAAGACGGTTGGGAAAACACTGAAGCTTTCTTT.

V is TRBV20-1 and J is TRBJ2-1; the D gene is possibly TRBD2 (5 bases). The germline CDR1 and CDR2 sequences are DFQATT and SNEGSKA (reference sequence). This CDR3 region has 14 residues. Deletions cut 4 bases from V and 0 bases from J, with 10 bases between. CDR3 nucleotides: TGCAGTGCTACGCGGGCGAGCTCCTACAATGAGCAGTTCTTC. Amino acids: CSATRASSYNEQFF.

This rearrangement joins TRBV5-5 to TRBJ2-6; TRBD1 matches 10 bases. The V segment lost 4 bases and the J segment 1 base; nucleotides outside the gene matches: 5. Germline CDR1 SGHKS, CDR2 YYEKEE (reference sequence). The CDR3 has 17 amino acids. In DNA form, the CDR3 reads TGTGCCAGCAGCGAGGGGACAGGGGCATCTGGGGCCAACGTCCTGACTTTC. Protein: CASSEGTGASGANVLTF.

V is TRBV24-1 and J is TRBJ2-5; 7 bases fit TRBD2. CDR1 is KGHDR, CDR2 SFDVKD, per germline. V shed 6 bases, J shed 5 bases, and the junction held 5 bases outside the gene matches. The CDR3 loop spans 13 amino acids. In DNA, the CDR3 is TGTGCCACCAGTCGGTCAGCGGGGGAGACCCAGTACTTC. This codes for CATSRSAGETQYF.

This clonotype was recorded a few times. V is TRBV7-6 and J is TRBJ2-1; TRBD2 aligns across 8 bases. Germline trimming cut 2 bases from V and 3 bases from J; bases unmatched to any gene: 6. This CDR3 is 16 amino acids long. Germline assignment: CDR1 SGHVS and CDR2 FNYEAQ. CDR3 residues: CASSLPYGRGYNEQFF. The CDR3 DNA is TGTGCCAGCAGCTTACCCTACGGGAGGGGCTACAATGAGCAGTTCTTC.

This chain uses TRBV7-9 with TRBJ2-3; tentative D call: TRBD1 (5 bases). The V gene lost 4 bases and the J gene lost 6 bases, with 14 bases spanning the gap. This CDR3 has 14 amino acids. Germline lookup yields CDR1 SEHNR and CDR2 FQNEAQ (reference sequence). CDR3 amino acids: CASSSKTVRDTQYF. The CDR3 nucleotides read TGTGCCAGCAGCTCTAAGACAGTGAGGGATACGCAGTATTTT. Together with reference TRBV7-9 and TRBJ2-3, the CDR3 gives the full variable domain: DTGVSQNPRHKITKRGQNVTFRCDPISEHNRLYWYRQTLGQGPEFLTYFQNEAQLEKSRLLSDRFSAERPKGSFSTLEIQRTEQGDSAMYLCASSSKTVRDTQYFGPGTRLTVL.

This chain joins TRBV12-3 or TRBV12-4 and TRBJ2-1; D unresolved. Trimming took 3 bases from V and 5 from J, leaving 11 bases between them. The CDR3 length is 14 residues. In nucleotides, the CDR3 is TGTGCCAGCAGTTTTCGGCAAGCCCACAATGAGCAGTTCTTC. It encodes CASSFRQAHNEQFF.

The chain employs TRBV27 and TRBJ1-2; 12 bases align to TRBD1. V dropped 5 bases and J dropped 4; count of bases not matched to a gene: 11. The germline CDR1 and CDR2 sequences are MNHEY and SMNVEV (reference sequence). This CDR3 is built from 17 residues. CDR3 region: CASSTRRDRGRSYGYTF. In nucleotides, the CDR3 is TGTGCCAGCAGTACCCGCCGGGACAGGGGGCGCAGCTATGGCTACACCTTC.

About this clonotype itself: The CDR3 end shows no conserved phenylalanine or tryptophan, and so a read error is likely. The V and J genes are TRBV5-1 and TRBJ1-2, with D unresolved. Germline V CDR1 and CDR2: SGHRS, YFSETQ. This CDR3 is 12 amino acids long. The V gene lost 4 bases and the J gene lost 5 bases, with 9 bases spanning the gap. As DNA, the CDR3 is TGCGCCAGCAGCCCGGATTTTTATGGCTACACCTCC. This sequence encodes CASSPDFYGYTS.

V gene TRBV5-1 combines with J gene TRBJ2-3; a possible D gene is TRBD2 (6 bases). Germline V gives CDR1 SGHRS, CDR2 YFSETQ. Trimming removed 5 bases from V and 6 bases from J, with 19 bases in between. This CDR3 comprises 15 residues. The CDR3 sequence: CASSPGLVQSDTQYF. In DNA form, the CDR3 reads TGCGCCAGCAGTCCGGGACTCGTCCAGAGTGATACGCAGTATTTT.

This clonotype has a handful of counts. The CDR3 bases are TGTGCCAGCAGCTTAGATGCGGGAGCTGCAGATACGCAGTATTTT. Residues: CASSLDAGAADTQYF. The chain is built from TRBV7-9 and TRBJ2-3, with 7 nucleotides matching TRBD2. The germline V gene encodes CDR1 SEHNR and CDR2 FQNEAQ (reference sequence). The CDR3 sequence is 15 residues long. The V gene end was trimmed by 1 base and the J gene end by 4 bases; junction bases not matched to a gene: 5.

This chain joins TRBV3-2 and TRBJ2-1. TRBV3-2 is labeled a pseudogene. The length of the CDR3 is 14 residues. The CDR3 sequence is CASSQSDIFDEQFF. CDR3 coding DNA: TGTGCCAGCAGCCAGTCGGATATATTCGATGAGCAGTTCTTC.

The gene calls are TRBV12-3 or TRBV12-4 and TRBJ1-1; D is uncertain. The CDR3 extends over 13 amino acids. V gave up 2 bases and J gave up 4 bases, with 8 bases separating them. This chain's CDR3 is CASSLLAGTEAFF. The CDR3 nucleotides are TGTGCCAGCAGTTTACTCGCTGGCACTGAAGCTTTCTTT.

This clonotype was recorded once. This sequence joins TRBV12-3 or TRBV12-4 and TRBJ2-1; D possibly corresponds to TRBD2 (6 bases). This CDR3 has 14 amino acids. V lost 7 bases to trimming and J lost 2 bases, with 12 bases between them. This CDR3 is CASTDGGTYNEQFF. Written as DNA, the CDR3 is TGTGCCAGCACCGACGGCGGGACCTACAATGAGCAGTTCTTC.

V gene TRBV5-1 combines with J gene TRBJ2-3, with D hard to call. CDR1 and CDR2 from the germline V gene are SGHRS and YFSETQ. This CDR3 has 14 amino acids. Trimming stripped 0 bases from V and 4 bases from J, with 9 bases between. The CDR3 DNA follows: TGCGCCAGCAGCTTGGCCCTGGGTTCAGATACGCAGTATTTT. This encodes CASSLALGSDTQYF.

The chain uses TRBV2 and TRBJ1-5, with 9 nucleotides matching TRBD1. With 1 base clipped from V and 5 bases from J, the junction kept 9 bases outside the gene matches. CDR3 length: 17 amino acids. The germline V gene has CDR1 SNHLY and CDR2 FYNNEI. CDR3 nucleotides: TGTGCCAGCAGTGAAGGCGGGACAGGGATGGCGGATCAGCCCCAGCATTTT. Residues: CASSEGGTGMADQPQHF.

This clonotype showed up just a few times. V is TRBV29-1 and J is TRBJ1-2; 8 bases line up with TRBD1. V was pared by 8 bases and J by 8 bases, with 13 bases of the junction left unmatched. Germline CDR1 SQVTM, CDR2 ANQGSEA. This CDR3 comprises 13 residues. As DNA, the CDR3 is TGCAGCTTCCAGGGACAGGTGGGGCGGGGCTACACCTTC. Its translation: CSFQGQVGRGYTF.

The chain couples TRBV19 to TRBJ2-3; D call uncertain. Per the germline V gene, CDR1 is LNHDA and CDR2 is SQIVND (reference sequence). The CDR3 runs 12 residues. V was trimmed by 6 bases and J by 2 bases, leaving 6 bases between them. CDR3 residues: CASRPDTDTQYF. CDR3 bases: TGTGCCAGTAGACCCGACACAGATACGCAGTATTTT.